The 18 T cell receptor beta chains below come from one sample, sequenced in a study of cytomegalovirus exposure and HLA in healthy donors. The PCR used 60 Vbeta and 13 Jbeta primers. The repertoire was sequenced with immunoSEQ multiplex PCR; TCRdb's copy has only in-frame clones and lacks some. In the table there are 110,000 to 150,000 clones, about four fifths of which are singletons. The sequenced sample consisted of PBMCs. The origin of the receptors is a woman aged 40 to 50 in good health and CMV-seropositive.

The chain's CDR3 is CAWSVVGGASGPNTEAFF. Written as DNA, the CDR3 is TGTGCCTGGAGTGTAGTCGGCGGGGCTTCTGGCCCGAACACTGAAGCTTTCTTT. The chain joins TRBV30 to TRBJ1-1; tentatively, D is TRBD1 (5 bases). The CDR3 contains 18 residues. Germline CDR1 is GTSNPN and CDR2 is SVGIG (reference sequence). The V and J ends lost 0 bases and 1 base respectively, with 21 bases between them.

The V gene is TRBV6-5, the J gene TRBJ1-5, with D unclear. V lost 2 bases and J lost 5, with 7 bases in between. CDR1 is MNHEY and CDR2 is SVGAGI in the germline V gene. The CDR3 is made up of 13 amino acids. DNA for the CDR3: TGTGCCAGCAGTTACGGGAGGGATCAGCCCCAGCATTTT. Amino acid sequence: CASSYGRDQPQHF.

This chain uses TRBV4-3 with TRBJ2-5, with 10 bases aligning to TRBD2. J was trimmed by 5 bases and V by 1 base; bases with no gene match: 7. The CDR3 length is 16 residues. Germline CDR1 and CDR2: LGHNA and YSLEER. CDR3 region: CASSQGSGGAQETQYF. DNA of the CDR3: TGCGCCAGCAGCCAAGGGAGCGGGGGGGCTCAGGAGACCCAGTACTTC.

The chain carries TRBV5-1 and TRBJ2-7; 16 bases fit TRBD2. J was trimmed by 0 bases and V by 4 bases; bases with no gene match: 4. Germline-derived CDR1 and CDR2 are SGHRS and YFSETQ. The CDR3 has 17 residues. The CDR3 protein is CASSGGTSGGVSYEQYF. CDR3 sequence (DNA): TGCGCCAGCAGCGGAGGGACTAGCGGGGGGGTCTCCTACGAGCAGTACTTC.

CDR3 sequence reads: CASSSFRTSGREYF. Written as DNA, the CDR3 is TGTGCCAGCAGTAGTTTCCGGACTAGCGGGAGGGAGTACTTC. The chain links TRBV27 to TRBJ2-7; 15 positions match TRBD2. CDR3 length: 14 residues. V lost 5 bases and J lost 11; bases outside the gene matches: 7. Germline CDR1 and CDR2: MNHEY and SMNVEV (reference sequence).

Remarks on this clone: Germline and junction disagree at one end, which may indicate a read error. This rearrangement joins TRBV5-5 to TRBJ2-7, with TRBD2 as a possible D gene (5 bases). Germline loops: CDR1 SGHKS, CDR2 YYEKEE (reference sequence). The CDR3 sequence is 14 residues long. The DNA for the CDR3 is TGTGCCAGCAACTTGATGATAGAGGGAAGCGAGCAGTACTTC. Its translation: CASNLMIEGSEQYF.

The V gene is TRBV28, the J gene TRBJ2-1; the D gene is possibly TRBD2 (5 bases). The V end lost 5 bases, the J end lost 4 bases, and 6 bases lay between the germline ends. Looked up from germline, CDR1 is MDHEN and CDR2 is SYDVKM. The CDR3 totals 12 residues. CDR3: CASSRLYNEQFF. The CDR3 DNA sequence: TGTGCCAGCAGTCGACTATACAATGAGCAGTTCTTC. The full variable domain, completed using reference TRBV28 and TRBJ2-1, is DVKVTQSSRYLVKRTGEKVFLECVQDMDHENMFWYRQDPGLGLRLIYFSYDVKMKEKGDIPEGYSVSREKKERFSLILESASTNQTSMYLCASSRLYNEQFFGPGTRLTVL.

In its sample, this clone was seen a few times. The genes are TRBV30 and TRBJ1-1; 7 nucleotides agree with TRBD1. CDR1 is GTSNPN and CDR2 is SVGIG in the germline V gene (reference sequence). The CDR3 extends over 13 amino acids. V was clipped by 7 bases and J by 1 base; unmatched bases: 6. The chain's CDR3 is CAYQYRGNTEAFF. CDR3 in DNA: TGTGCCTACCAGTACAGGGGGAACACTGAAGCTTTCTTT.

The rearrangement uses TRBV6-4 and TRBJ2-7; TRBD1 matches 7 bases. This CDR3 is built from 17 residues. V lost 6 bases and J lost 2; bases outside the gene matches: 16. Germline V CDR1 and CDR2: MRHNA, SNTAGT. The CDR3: CASSFRDSQCYTYEQYF. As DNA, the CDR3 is TGTGCCAGCAGCTTCCGGGACAGTCAGTGCTATACCTACGAGCAGTACTTC.

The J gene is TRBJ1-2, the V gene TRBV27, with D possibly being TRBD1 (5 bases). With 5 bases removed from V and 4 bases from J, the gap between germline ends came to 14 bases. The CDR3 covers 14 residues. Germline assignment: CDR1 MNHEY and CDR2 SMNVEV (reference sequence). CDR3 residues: CASSPQLRGYGYTF. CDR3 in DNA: TGTGCCAGCAGTCCCCAACTAAGGGGCTATGGCTACACCTTC.

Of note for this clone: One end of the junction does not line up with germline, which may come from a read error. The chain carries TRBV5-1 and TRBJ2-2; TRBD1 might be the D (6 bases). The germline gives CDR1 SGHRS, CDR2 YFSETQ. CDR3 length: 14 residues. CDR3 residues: CASGLQGRAGELFF. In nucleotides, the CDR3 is TGCGCCAGCGGCTTGCAGGGGCGAGCCGGGGAGCTGTTTTTT.

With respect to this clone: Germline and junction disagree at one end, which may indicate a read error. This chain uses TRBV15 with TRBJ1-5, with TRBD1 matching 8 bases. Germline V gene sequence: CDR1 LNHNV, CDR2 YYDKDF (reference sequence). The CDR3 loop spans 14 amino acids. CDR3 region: CATSRDRGGQPQHF. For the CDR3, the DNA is TGTGCCACCAGCCGAGACAGGGGTGGTCAGCCCCAGCATTTT.

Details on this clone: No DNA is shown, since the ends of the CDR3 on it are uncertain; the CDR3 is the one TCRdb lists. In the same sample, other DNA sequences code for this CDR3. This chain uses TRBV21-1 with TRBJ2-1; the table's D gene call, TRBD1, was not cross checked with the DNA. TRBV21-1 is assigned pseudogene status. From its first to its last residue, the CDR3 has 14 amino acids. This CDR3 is CASSKWGTGTVQFF.

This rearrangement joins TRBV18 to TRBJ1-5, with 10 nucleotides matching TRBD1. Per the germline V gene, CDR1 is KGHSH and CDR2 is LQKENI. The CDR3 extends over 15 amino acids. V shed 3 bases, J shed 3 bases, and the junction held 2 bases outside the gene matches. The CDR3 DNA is TGTGCCAGCTCACCGGACAGGGGGTTCAATCAGCCCCAGCATTTT. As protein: CASSPDRGFNQPQHF.

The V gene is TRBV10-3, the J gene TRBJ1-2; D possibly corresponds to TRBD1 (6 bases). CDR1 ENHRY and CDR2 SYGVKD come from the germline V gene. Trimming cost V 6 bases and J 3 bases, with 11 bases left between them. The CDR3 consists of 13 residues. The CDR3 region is CAIRVGQYYGYTF. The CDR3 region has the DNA TGTGCCATCAGAGTTGGACAGTACTATGGCTACACCTTC.

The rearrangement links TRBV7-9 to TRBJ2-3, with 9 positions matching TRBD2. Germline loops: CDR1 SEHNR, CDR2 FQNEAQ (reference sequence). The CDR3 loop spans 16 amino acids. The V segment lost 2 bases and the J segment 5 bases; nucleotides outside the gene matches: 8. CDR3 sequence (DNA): TGTGCCAGCAGCTTACCTGCGGGAGGGGCCGGAGATACGCAGTATTTT. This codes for CASSLPAGGAGDTQYF.

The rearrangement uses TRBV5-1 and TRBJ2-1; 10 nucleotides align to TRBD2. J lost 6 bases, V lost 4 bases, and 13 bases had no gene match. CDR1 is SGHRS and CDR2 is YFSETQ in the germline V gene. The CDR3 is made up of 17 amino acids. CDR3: CASSQTSGSYTSNEQFF. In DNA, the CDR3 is TGCGCCAGCAGCCAGACTAGCGGGTCATACACTAGCAATGAGCAGTTCTTC.

The CDR3 sequence is CASSSLGITGGAGANYGYTF. CDR3 DNA sequence: TGTGCCAGCAGCTCGCTCGGCATTACAGGGGGCGCAGGAGCTAACTATGGCTACACCTTC. This chain connects TRBV13 to TRBJ1-2; TRBD1 matches at 9 bases. V shed 4 bases and J 0 bases; nucleotides not matched to a gene: 18. The CDR3 loop spans 20 amino acids. The germline CDR1 and CDR2 sequences are PRHDT and FYEKMQ (reference sequence).